The 19 T cell receptor beta chains below come from one sample, sequenced in a study of blood T cells in healthy people across ages. Together with a sample-barcoded 5' primer, a J-beta primer mix was included in a second PCR lasting roughly 6 to 12 cycles. TCRdb re-called the 5' RACE reads with MiXCR, one entry per CDR3 protein. The sample lists around 790,000 distinct CDR3 sequences; more than 40% were seen once. The specimen sequenced was blood. The receptors here all came from a man in his 60s in good health.

This clonotype was counted once. The rearrangement uses TRBV7-2 and TRBJ1-2; D gene uncertain. CDR3 length equals 15 residues. CDR1 and CDR2 (germline): SGHTA, FQGNSA. The V end lost 5 bases, the J end lost 3 bases, and 16 bases lay between the germline ends. CDR3 in amino acids: CASSPRRTDHYGYTF. The CDR3 region has the DNA TGTGCCAGCAGCCCCCGGAGGACCGACCACTATGGCTACACCTTC.

The rearrangement uses TRBV12-3 or TRBV12-4 and TRBJ2-1; 8 bases are a match to TRBD1. This CDR3 contains 13 residues. Losses at the gene ends were 6 bases for V and 8 bases for J; bases not matched to a gene: 6. CDR3 DNA sequence: TGTGCCAGCAGAACCGGGACAGGATATGAGCAGTTCTTC. It codes for CASRTGTGYEQFF.

This clonotype was detected only a few times. The chain joins TRBV27 to TRBJ2-7; 7 nucleotides agree with TRBD1. V was clipped by 8 bases and J by 0 bases; unmatched bases: 10. CDR1 and CDR2 (germline): MNHEY, SMNVEV (reference sequence). CDR3 length: 15 residues. CDR3: CASRPDRKASYEQYF. Here the CDR3 DNA reads TGTGCCAGCCGCCCGGACAGGAAAGCCTCCTACGAGCAGTACTTC.

About this clonotype: A much more abundant neighbour one base away suggests this may be a read error. J is TRBJ2-5 and V is TRBV5-1; D is unresolved. Germline V gene sequence: CDR1 SGHRS, CDR2 YFSETQ. The CDR3 contains 11 residues. The CDR3: CARRTYNEQYF. CDR3 in DNA: TGCGCACGACGGACCTACAATGAGCAGTACTTC.

The rearrangement uses TRBV2 and TRBJ1-5, with no clear D. V gave up 2 bases and J gave up 7 bases, with 12 bases separating them. The CDR3 has 14 amino acids. The germline V gene has CDR1 SNHLY and CDR2 FYNNEI. The CDR3 reads CASSEKRIGQPQHF. The CDR3 region has the DNA TGTGCCAGCAGTGAAAAGAGGATTGGGCAGCCCCAGCATTTT. Complete variable domain (other parts from reference TRBV2 and TRBJ1-5): EPEVTQTPSHQVTQMGQEVILRCVPISNHLYFYWYRQILGQKVEFLVSFYNNEISEKSEIFDDQFSVERPDGSNFTLKIRSTKLEDSAMYFCASSEKRIGQPQHFGDGTRLSIL.

The rearrangement uses TRBV19 and TRBJ2-2, with 9 bases that match TRBD1. V lost 6 bases and J lost 6; bases outside the gene matches: 5. Germline CDR1 reads LNHDA; CDR2 reads SQIVND (reference sequence). The length of the CDR3 is 14 residues. CDR3 nucleotide sequence: TGTGCCAGTAGGGCGGACAGGGGAGCCGGGGAGCTGTTTTTT. Protein product: CASRADRGAGELFF.

This clonotype was observed a few times. The chain carries TRBV11-2 and TRBJ1-2; D unresolved. Germline V gene data show CDR1 as SGHAT and CDR2 as FQNNGV. This CDR3 has 15 residues. V shed 5 bases and J shed 2 bases, with 15 bases lying between them. CDR3 coding DNA: TGTGCCAGCAGCCCGAGACCGGGCGAGAACTATGGCTACACCTTC. Amino acid sequence: CASSPRPGENYGYTF.

The rearrangement uses TRBV7-6 and TRBJ2-1; TRBD2 agrees at 7 bases. The V gene's germline CDR1 is SGHVS and CDR2 FNYEAQ. CDR3 length: 16 residues. J gave up 2 bases and V 2 bases, and 6 bases lay outside the gene matches. This CDR3 is CASSLTIAGTYNEQFF. CDR3 nucleotides: TGTGCCAGCAGCTTAACCATAGCGGGCACCTACAATGAGCAGTTCTTC.

This clonotype was recorded a few times. V is TRBV20-1 and J is TRBJ2-1, with TRBD2 as a possible D gene (7 bases). The CDR3 is 14 residues long. V was clipped by 5 bases and J by 7 bases, with 18 bases between them. CDR1 and CDR2 (germline): DFQATT, SNEGSKA (reference sequence). CDR3 in amino acids: CSAPKGGGGNEQFF. The CDR3 nucleotides are TGCAGTGCTCCGAAAGGGGGGGGAGGGAATGAGCAGTTCTTC.

This chain's CDR3 is CATSDSSLVGLEQYF. CDR3 DNA sequence: TGTGCCACCAGTGATTCGTCGTTAGTTGGCTTGGAGCAGTACTTC. The chain couples TRBV24-1 to TRBJ2-7; no definite D call. Germline V gene lookup returns CDR1 KGHDR and CDR2 SFDVKD. The CDR3 is 15 amino acids. V lost 2 bases and J lost 7, with 17 bases in between.

This chain links TRBV5-1 with TRBJ1-5; D possibly corresponds to TRBD1 (6 bases). The CDR3 consists of 15 residues. The V gene lost 0 bases and the J gene lost 5 bases, with 12 bases spanning the gap. In germline, CDR1 is SGHRS, CDR2 YFSETQ. The CDR3 reads CASSLVKDSYQPQHF. The CDR3 DNA reads TGCGCCAGCAGCTTGGTCAAGGACAGTTATCAGCCCCAGCATTTT.

The chain is built from TRBV16 and TRBJ1-1; D gene unclear. The CDR3 extends over 13 amino acids. V was trimmed by 0 bases and J by 7 bases, leaving 9 bases between them. In germline, CDR1 is KGHSY, CDR2 FQNENV. The CDR3 coding sequence is TGTGCCAGCAGCCAATCGGTTGAAGGTGAAGCTTTCTTT. Translation gives CASSQSVEGEAFF.

The chain is built from TRBV6-1 and TRBJ2-7, with a weak D call TRBD1 (5 bases). CDR1 is MNHNS, CDR2 SASEGT, per germline. Trimming cost V 6 bases and J 3 bases, with 30 bases left between them. This CDR3 is built from 19 residues. The CDR3 reads CASRPQDRLTPVSGYEQYF. As DNA, the CDR3 is TGTGCCAGCAGACCCCAAGACAGACTGACCCCCGTATCAGGCTACGAGCAGTACTTC.

This clonotype has more than one count but fewer than ten. The chain recombines TRBV7-2 with TRBJ2-7; unclear D gene. Trimming took 1 base from V and 6 from J, leaving 19 bases between them. Germline V gene lookup returns CDR1 SGHTA and CDR2 FQGNSA. This CDR3 comprises 16 residues. This CDR3 is CASSLEGQVSFGEQYF. In DNA, the CDR3 is TGTGCCAGCAGCTTAGAGGGTCAGGTTTCCTTTGGCGAGCAGTACTTC.

This clonotype has at least ten counts. The V and J genes are TRBV20-1 and TRBJ1-2, with 7 nucleotides matching TRBD1. Germline V gives CDR1 DFQATT, CDR2 SNEGSKA (reference sequence). The CDR3 totals 12 residues. V gave up 3 bases and J gave up 7 bases; unmatched junction bases: 5. The CDR3 bases are TGCAGTGCTAGTTCAGGGGGTTTTGGCTACACCTTC. Protein product: CSASSGGFGYTF.

The V and J genes are TRBV7-2 and TRBJ2-3, with 8 bases that match TRBD2. The V gene's germline CDR1 is SGHTA and CDR2 FQGNSA. This CDR3 has 17 amino acids. The V segment lost 0 bases and the J segment 4 bases; nucleotides outside the gene matches: 9. The CDR3 DNA reads TGTGCCAGCAGCTTAGCACCGACTAGCGCCATATCAGATACGCAGTATTTT. Translated: CASSLAPTSAISDTQYF.

This rearrangement joins TRBV7-2 to TRBJ2-1; 16 nucleotides match TRBD2. CDR1 and CDR2 from the germline V gene are SGHTA and FQGNSA. This CDR3 spans 18 amino acids. J gave up 7 bases and V 4 bases, and 10 bases lay outside the gene matches. The CDR3, as DNA: TGTGCCAGCAGCTCCGGGACTAGCGGGGGGGCCATTAGAAATGAGCAGTTCTTC. The encoded protein is CASSSGTSGGAIRNEQFF.

The chain links TRBV5-6 to TRBJ2-1, with D possibly being TRBD1 or TRBD2 (6 bases each). Per the germline V gene, CDR1 is SGHDT and CDR2 is YYEEEE. V shed 3 bases and J shed 5 bases, with 15 bases lying between them. The CDR3 length is 15 residues. CDR3 sequence: CASSSRGHWDNEQFF. The CDR3 DNA sequence: TGTGCCAGCAGCTCCCGGGGGCACTGGGACAATGAGCAGTTCTTC.

The chain uses TRBV6-4 and TRBJ2-3; D unclear. Germline V gene lookup returns CDR1 MRHNA and CDR2 SNTAGT. This CDR3 region has 12 residues. V lost 0 bases to trimming and J lost 7 bases, with 5 bases between them. The CDR3, as DNA: TGTGCCAGCAGTGACTCTGAAAATACGCAGTATTTT. This codes for CASSDSENTQYF.